Listed below are T cell receptor beta chains from one sample, sequenced in a study of T cells in Graves' hyperthyroidism and ophthalmopathy. TCRdb re-analysed the multiplex PCR reads in MiXCR, keeping a single row per CDR3 protein. Of about 690,000 distinct CDR3 sequences listed, roughly a sixth were seen once; the top ten hold roughly 15%. Sequencing used blood. These TCRs come from a man aged 50 to 59 with Graves' hyperthyroidism. Both conserved end residues are trimmed from each CDR3. Fields, in order: J gene, V gene, CDR3 protein.

>TRBJ1-1|TRBV12-3/TRBV12-4
ASSFLGRIEAF
>TRBJ2-1|TRBV18
ASSLGLADNNEQF
>TRBJ2-1|TRBV29-1
SVEDNAPNEQF
>TRBJ1-4|TRBV11-2
ASSLVQGSEKLF
>TRBJ1-5|TRBV6-2/TRBV6-3
ASSYTASGGPQH
>TRBJ1-3|TRBV12-3/TRBV12-4
ASSPKRTRSGNTIY
>TRBJ2-1|TRBV28
ASSTAQGTGTAV
>TRBJ2-2|TRBV13
ASSLDLYTGELF
>TRBJ2-2|TRBV12-3/TRBV12-4
ASRDKNTGELF
>TRBJ2-1|TRBV6-1
ASSDLGLAGGQNNEQF
>TRBJ2-4|TRBV28
ASTKDSLSLFELAKNIQY
>TRBJ1-5|TRBV6-1
ASRARDRVFQPQH
>TRBJ1-1|TRBV12-3/TRBV12-4
ASSLQPGRTEAF
>TRBJ2-2|TRBV7-3
ASSLTASGRRSTGELF
>TRBJ2-7|TRBV4-3
ASSQDRDRVTEQY
>TRBJ1-4|TRBV12-3/TRBV12-4
ASSDGLDRNEKLF
>TRBJ2-2|TRBV12-3/TRBV12-4
ASNAQGATGELF
>TRBJ1-5|TRBV19
ASSDPGLQPQH
>TRBJ2-1|TRBV7-2
ASRPPAGGRNEQF
>TRBJ1-5|TRBV12-3/TRBV12-4
ASSLGAGSNQPQH
>TRBJ2-5|TRBV7-8
ASTGGRGETQY
>TRBJ2-1|TRBV2
ASSMGNQLTEQF
>TRBJ2-7|TRBV3-1
ASSQADGAGPSYEQY
>TRBJ2-1|TRBV19
ASSRGTTNEQF
>TRBJ2-7|TRBV5-6
ASSSWKSGYEQY
>TRBJ2-1|TRBV11-2
ASSWASGAEQF
>TRBJ2-3|TRBV28
ASSLVAGGDTQY
>TRBJ1-1|TRBV28
ASESGKLNTEAF
>TRBJ2-3|TRBV28
ASSLWEGPADTQY
>TRBJ2-7|TRBV5-1
ASSRSAGSGEQY
>TRBJ2-7|TRBV10-3
AISESVGQADYEQY
>TRBJ1-3|TRBV25-1
ASRRRDTNRGNTIY
>TRBJ2-7|TRBV7-7
ASSPREAPPYEQY
>TRBJ2-7|TRBV20-1
SASDDRTRGQY
>TRBJ2-5|TRBV7-6
ASSRTGYQETQY
>TRBJ1-2|TRBV28
ASSLWVRGFGYT
>TRBJ1-2|TRBV3-1
ASSQDYRAGGYT
>TRBJ2-2|TRBV7-3
ASSPLKWGENTGELF
>TRBJ2-2|TRBV9
ASSQDGTPNTGELF
>TRBJ2-7|TRBV5-1
ASSLDGQLMNEQY
>TRBJ1-4|TRBV28
ASSPYPRREKLF
>TRBJ1-5|TRBV28
ASSPAATNQPQH